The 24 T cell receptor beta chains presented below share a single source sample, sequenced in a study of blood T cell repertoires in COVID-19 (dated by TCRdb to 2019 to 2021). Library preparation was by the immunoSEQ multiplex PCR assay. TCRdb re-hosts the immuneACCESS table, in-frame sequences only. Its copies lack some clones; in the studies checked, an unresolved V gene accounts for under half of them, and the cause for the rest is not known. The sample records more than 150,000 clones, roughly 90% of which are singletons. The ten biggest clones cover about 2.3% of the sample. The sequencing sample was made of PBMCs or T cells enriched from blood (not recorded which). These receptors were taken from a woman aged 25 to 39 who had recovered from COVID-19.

The CDR3 nucleotides are TGTGCCAGCAGTACCGGGGACAGTGGGCTGACCTATGGCTACACCTTC. This encodes CASSTGDSGLTYGYTF. The V call is TRBV27, the J call TRBJ1-2; 7 bases are a match to TRBD1. In germline, CDR1 is MNHEY, CDR2 SMNVEV (reference sequence). The CDR3 sequence is 16 residues long. Losses at the gene ends were 5 bases for V and 4 bases for J; bases not matched to a gene: 13.

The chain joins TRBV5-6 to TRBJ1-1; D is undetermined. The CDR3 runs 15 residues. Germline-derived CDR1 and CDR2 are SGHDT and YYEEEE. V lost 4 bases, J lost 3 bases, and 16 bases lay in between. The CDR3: CASSNLQIPDTEAFF. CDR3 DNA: TGTGCCAGCAGCAACTTACAGATACCAGACACTGAAGCTTTCTTT.

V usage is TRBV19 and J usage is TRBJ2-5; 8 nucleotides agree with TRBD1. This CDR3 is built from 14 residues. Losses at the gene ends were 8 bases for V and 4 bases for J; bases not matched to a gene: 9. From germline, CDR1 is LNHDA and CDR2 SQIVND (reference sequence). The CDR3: CASRTQGAGETQYF. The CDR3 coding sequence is TGTGCCAGTCGAACTCAGGGGGCTGGAGAGACCCAGTACTTC.

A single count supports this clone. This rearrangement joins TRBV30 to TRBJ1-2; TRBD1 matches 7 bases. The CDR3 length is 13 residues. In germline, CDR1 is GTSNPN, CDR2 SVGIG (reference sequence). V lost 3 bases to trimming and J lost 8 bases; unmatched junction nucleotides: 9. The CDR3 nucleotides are TGTGCCTGGAGCGAGGGACAGCGTAGGGGCTACACCTTC. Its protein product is CAWSEGQRRGYTF.

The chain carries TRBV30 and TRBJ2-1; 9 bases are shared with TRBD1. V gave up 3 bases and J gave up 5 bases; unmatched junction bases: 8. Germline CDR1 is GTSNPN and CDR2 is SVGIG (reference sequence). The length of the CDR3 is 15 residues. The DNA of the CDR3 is TGTGCCTGGAGAGTGGGGGACAGGGACCACAATGAGCAGTTCTTC. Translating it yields CAWRVGDRDHNEQFF.

The CDR3 is CASSSRGGTGIDIQYF. CDR3 nucleotide sequence: TGTGCCAGTAGTTCACGGGGGGGGACAGGGATAGACATTCAGTACTTC. The rearrangement links TRBV19 to TRBJ2-4; D is perhaps TRBD1 (9 bases). Germline V CDR1 and CDR2: LNHDA, SQIVND (reference sequence). This CDR3 comprises 16 residues. Trimming took 5 bases from V and 8 from J, leaving 22 bases between them.

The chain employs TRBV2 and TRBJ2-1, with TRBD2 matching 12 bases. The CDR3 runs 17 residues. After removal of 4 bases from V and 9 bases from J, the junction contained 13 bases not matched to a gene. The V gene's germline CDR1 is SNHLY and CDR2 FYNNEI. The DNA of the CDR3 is TGTGCCAGCAGTGGTCCCGGGACTAGCGGGCCTACTCTTGAGCAGTTCTTC. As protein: CASSGPGTSGPTLEQFF.

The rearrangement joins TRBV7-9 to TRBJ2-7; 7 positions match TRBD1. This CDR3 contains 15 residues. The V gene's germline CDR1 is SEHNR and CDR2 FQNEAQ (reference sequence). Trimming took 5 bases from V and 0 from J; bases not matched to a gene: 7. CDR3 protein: CASSQRDSPSYEQYF. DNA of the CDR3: TGTGCCAGCAGCCAGAGGGACAGCCCCTCCTACGAGCAGTACTTC.

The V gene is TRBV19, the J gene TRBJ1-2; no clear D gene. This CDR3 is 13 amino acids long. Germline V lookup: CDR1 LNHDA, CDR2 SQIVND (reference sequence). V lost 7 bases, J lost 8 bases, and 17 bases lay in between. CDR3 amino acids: CASTGVEGSGYTF. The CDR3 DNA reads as TGTGCCAGTACCGGGGTGGAGGGTAGCGGCTACACCTTC.

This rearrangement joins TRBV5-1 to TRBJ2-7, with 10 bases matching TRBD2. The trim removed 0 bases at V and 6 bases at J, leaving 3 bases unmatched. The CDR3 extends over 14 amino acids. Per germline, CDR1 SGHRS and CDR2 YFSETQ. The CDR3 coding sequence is TGCGCCAGCAGCTTGGCTAGCGGGAGATCCGAGCAGTACTTC. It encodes CASSLASGRSEQYF. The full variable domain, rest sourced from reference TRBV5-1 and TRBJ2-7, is KAGVTQTPRYLIKTRGQQVTLSCSPISGHRSVSWYQQTPGQGLQFLFEYFSETQRNKGNFPGRFSGRQFSNSRSEMNVSTLELGDSALYLCASSLASGRSEQYFGPGTRLTVT.

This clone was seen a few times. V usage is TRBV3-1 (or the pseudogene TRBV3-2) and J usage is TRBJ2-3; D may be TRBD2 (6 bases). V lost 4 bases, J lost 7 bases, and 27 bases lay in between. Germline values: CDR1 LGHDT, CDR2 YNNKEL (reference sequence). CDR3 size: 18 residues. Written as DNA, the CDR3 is TGTGCCAGCAGCCCCCGTGGGTGGTTTCGGGGGAAAAGGAATACGCAGTATTTT. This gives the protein CASSPRGWFRGKRNTQYF.

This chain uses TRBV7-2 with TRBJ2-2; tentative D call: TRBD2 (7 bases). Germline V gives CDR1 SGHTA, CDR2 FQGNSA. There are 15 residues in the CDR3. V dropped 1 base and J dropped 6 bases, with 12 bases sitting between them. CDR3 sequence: CASSLGGGVPGELFF. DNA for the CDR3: TGTGCCAGCAGCTTAGGAGGGGGGGTACCCGGGGAGCTGTTTTTT.

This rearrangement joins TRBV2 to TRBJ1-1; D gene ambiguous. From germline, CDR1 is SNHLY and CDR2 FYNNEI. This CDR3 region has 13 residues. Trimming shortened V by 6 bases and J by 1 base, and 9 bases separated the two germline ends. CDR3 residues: CASSKQTNTEAFF. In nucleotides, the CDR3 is TGTGCCAGCAGCAAACAGACGAACACTGAAGCTTTCTTT.

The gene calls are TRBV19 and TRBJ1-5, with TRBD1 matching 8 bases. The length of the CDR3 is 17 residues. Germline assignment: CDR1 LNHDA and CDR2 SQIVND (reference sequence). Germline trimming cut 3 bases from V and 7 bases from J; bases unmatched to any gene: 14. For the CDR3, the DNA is TGTGCCAGTAGTATTTGGTGGGACCAGGGGGCAGGACAGCCCCAGCATTTT. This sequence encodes CASSIWWDQGAGQPQHF.

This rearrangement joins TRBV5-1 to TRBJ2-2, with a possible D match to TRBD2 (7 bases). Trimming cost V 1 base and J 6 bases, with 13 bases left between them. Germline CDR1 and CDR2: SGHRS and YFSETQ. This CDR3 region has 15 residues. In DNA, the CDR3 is TGCGCCAGCAGCTTGATTAGGGGGGGCGCCGGGGAGCTGTTTTTT. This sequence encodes CASSLIRGGAGELFF.

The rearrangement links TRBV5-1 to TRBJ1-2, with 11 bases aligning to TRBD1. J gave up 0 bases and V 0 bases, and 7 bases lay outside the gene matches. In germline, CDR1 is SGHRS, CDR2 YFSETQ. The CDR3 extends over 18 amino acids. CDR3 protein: CASSLASSGQGANYGYTF. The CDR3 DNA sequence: TGCGCCAGCAGCTTGGCCAGTTCGGGACAGGGGGCTAACTATGGCTACACCTTC.

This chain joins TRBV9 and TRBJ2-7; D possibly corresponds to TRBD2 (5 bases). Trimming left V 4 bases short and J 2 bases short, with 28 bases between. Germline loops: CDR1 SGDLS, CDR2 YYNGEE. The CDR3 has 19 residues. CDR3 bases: TGTGCCAGCAGCTCCCCCTCGGTCGAGCGGACGAGGAACGCCTACGAGCAGTACTTC. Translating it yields CASSSPSVERTRNAYEQYF.

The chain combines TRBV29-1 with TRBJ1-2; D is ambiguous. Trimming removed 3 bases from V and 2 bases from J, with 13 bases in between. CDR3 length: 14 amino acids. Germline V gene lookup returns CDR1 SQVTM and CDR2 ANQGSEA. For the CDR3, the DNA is TGCAGCGTTGACCCACGAGAGAAAAACTATGGCTACACCTTC. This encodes CSVDPREKNYGYTF.

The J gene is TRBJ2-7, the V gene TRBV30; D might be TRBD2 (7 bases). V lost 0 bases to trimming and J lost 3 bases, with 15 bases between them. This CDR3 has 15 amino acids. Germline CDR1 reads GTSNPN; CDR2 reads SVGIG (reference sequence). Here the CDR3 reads CAWSVGGASSYEQYF. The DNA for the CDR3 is TGTGCCTGGAGTGTAGGGGGGGCCTCCAGCTACGAGCAGTACTTC.

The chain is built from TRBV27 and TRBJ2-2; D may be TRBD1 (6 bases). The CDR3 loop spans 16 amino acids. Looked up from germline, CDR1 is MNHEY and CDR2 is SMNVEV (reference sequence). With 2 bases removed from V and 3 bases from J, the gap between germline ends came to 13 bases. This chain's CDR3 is CASSLRGNLDTGELFF. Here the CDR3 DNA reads TGTGCCAGCAGTTTAAGGGGGAACTTGGACACCGGGGAGCTGTTTTTT.

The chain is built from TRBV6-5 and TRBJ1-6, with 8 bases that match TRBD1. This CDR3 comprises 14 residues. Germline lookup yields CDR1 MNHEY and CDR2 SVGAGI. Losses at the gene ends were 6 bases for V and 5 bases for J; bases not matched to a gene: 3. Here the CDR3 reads CASSETGDNSPLHF. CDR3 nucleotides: TGTGCCAGCAGCGAGACAGGGGATAATTCACCCCTCCACTTT.

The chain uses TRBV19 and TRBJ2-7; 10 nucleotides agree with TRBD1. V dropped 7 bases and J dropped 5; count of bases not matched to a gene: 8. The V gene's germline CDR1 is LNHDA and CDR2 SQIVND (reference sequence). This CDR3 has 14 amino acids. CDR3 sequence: CASTPQGQGNEQYF. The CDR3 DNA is TGTGCCAGTACTCCTCAGGGACAGGGGAACGAGCAGTACTTC.

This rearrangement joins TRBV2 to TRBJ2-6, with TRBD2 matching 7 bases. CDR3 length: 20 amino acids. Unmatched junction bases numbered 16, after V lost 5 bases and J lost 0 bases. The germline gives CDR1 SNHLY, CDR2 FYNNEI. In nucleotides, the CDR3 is TGTGCCAGCAGTCGAAGCGGGGCGGGTGGGTTGTTCTCTGGGGCCAACGTCCTGACTTTC. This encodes CASSRSGAGGLFSGANVLTF.

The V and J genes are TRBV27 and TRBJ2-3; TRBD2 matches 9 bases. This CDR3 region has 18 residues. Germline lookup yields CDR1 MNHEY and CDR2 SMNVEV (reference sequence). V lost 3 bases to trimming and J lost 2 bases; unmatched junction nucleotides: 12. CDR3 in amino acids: CASSLTSLAGRYTDTQYF. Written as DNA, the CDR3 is TGTGCCAGCAGTTTGACCTCGCTAGCGGGAAGGTACACAGATACGCAGTATTTT.